The clone carrying this TCR beta chain has a handful of counts. Stated time point: patch test 3, about 24 weeks after DPC sensitization. Treatment denoted: therapeutic diphenylcyclopropenone sensitization with weekly scalp DPC. This sample was taken from a study of human T cells and chemical hapten exposure. Study as a whole: 2% DPC applied to an approximately 2 cm by approximately 2 cm arm area sensitized donors.

CDR3 length: 15 amino acids. The J segment lost 6 bases and the V segment lost 5 bases, leaving 6 bases of the junction unmatched. Germline-derived CDR1 and CDR2 are LGHDT and YNNKEL (reference sequence). Per the study methods: TCRs per sample had a median of 95,638 and ranged from about 23,224 to 700,000. In TCRdb, the RACE reads were re-called with MiXCR into one record per CDR3 protein. The V and J calls follow TCRdb's processing rather than the paper's. Of around 130,000 distinct CDR3 sequences listed, about 10% are singletons. The sample here was whole blood, taken in connection with sensitization to the hapten diphenylcyclopropenone (DPC). The receptor was derived from a woman in her forties or fifties with alopecia areata. Some clones in this sample may be carry-over from other donors' samples. V gene TRBV3-1 combines with J gene TRBJ2-1; 11 positions match TRBD2. The CDR3 sequence: CASSSGGLAVNEQFF. The CDR3 bases are TGTGCCAGCAGCTCAGGGGGACTAGCGGTCAATGAGCAGTTCTTC.